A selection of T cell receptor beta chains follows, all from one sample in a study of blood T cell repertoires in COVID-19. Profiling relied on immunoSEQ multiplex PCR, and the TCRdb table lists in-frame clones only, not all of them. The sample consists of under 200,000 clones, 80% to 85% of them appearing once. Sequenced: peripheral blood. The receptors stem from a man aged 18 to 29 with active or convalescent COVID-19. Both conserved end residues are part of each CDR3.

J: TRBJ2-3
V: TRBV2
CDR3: CASSWTSGDTDTQYF

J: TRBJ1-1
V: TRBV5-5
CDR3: CASSALHSSNTEAFF

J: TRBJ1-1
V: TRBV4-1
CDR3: CASSNWGGYTEAFF

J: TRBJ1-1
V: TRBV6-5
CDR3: CASRGGGLMNTEAFF

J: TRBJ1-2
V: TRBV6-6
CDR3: CASRDRDRDGYTF

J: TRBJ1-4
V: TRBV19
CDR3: CASSKRADATNEKLFF

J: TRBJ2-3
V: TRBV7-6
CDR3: CASSPRTSGSTDTQYF

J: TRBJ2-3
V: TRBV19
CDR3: CASSKGTSGSTDTQYF

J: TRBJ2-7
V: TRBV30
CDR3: CAWRTSGRTHEQYF

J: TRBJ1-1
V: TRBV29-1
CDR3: CSATRGGNTEAFF

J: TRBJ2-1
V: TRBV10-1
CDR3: CASSGGGAQFF

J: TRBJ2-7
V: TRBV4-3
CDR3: CASSPDRDRDTYEQYF

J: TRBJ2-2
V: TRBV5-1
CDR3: CASSPGQGATGELFF

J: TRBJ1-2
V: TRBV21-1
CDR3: CASSKFWGTLYGYTF

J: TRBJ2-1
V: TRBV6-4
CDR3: CASSEHGGSENEQFF

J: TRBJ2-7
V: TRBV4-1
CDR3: CASSQDPGSYEQYF

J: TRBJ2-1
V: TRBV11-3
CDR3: CASSLGTNSYNEQFF

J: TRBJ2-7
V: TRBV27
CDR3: CASSILTSGLPYEQYF

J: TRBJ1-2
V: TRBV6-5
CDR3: CASISTGVPGGYTF

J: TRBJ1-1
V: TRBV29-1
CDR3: CSTRTANTEAFF

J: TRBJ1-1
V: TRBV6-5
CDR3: CASRSNRGASTEAFF

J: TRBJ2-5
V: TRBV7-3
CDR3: CASSLGGREAETQYF

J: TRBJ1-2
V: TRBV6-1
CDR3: CASSEGSSANYGYTF

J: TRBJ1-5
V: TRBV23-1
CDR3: CASSQSGRDRVRGNQPQHF

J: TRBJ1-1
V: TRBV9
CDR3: CASSGDPGMNTEAFF

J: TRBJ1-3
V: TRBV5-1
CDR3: CASSPQTGPGNTIYF

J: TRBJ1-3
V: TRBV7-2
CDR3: CASSSDTGQLVSGNTIYF

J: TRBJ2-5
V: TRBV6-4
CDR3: CASSESRGETQYF

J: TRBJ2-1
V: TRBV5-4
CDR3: CASSPGASGSLGRNEQFF

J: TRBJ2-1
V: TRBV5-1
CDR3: CASSLAGTSGRKDEQFF

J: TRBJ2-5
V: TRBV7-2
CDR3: CASSLKAGLVGTQYF

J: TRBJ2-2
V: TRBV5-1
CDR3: CASSPSLASLSGELFF

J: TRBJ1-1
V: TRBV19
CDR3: CASSTTGIDTEAFF

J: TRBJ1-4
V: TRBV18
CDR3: CASSPGQRATNEKLFF

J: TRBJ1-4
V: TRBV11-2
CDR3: CASSLGQGINEKLFF

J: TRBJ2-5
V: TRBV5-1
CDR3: CASSLVGQPQETQYF

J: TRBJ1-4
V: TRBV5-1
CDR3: CASSPGQVSEKLFF

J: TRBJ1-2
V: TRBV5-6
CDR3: CASSLEGGRGYTF

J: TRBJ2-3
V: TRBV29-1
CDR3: CSVVIAGGTTQYF

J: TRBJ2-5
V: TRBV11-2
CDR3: CASRPLRLAGETQYF

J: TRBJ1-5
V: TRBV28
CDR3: CASRQGAYQPQHF

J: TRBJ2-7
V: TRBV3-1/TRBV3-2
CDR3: CASSQGGVGVNEQYF

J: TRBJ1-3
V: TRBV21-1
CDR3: CASSKDLSEPGNTIYF

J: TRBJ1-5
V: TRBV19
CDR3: CASSTTRTGKVSNQPQHF

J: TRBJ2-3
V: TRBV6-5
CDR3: CASTKGDGTDTQYF

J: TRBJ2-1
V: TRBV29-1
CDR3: CSVVASLNNEQFF

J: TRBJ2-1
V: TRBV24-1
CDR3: CATGSGPSSYNEQFF

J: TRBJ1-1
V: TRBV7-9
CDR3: CASRRQGGTEAFF

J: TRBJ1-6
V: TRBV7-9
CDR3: CASSLRGQPSYNSPLHF

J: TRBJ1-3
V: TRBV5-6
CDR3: CASSFLDRAGNTIYF

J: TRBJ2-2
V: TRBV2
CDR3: CASRGLAGAGELFF

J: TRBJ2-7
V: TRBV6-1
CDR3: CASSEGEGMGHYEQYF

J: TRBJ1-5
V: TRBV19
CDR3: CATSFPGQGRNQPQHF

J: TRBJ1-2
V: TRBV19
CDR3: CASRHSTGLVYGYTF

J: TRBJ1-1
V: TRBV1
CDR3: CTSSQRLTGTYNTEAFF

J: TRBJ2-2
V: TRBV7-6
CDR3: CASSLRLPLSGELFF

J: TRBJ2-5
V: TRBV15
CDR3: CATSREGRLAGGQETQYF